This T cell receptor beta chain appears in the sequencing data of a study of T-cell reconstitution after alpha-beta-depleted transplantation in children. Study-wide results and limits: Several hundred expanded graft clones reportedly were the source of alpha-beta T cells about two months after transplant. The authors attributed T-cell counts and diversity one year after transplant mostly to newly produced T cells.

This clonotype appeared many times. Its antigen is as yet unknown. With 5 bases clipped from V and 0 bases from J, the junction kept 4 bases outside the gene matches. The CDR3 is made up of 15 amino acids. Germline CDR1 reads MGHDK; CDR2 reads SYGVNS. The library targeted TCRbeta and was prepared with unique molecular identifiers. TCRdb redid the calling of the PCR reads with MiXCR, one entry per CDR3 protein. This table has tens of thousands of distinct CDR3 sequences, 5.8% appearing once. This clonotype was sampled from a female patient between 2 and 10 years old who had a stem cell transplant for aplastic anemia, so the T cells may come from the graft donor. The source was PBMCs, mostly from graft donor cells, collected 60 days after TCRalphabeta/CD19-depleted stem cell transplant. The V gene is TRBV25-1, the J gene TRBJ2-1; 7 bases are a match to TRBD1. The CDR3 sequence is CASSRQGLSYNEQFF. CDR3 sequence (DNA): TGTGCCAGCAGTAGACAGGGTCTCTCCTACAATGAGCAGTTCTTC.